These 10 T cell receptor beta chains came from one sample sequenced in a study of blood T cells in healthy people across ages. Using a J-beta primer mix together with a sample-barcoded 5' primer, a second PCR was run for about 6 to 11 cycles. MiXCR, run by TCRdb on the 5' RACE reads, gives a single entry per CDR3 protein. This table holds about a million distinct CDR3 sequences, just over 50% found once. What was sequenced was blood. Every receptor here comes from a woman aged 60-75 years in good health.

This clonotype has a single count. The V call is TRBV20-1, the J call TRBJ2-3, with 12 bases matching TRBD2. Looked up from germline, CDR1 is DFQATT and CDR2 is SNEGSKA (reference sequence). V was clipped by 1 base and J by 3 bases; unmatched bases: 2. The CDR3 contains 15 residues. CDR3 nucleotide sequence: TGCAGTGCTAGAGGCACTAGCGGGAGGACAGATACGCAGTATTTT. This encodes CSARGTSGRTDTQYF.

V gene TRBV11-2 combines with J gene TRBJ2-5, with TRBD2 as a possible D gene (5 bases). The CDR3 has 15 residues. The V gene lost 3 bases and the J gene lost 5 bases, with 16 bases spanning the gap. From germline, CDR1 is SGHAT and CDR2 FQNNGV. CDR3 in amino acids: CASSFQTTQRETQYF. In DNA form, the CDR3 reads TGTGCCAGCAGCTTTCAAACCACTCAGCGGGAGACCCAGTACTTC. Looking up the rest from reference TRBV11-2 and TRBJ2-5 gives the full variable domain: EAGVAQSPRYKIIEKRQSVAFWCNPISGHATLYWYQQILGQGPKLLIQFQNNGVVDDSQLPKDRFSAERLKGVDSTLKIQPAKLEDSAVYLCASSFQTTQRETQYFGPGTRLLVL.

This clonotype came up a few times. This chain links TRBV7-2 with TRBJ2-7, with TRBD1 as a possible D gene (5 bases). V gave up 1 base and J gave up 3 bases, with 13 bases separating them. The CDR3 consists of 15 residues. Looked up from germline, CDR1 is SGHTA and CDR2 is FQGNSA. CDR3 nucleotides: TGTGCCAGCAGCTTAGTTCAGGGAAGGGGCTACGAGCAGTACTTC. It is translated as CASSLVQGRGYEQYF.

This clonotype has only one observation. The rearrangement joins TRBV9 to TRBJ2-4, with D possibly being TRBD1 (5 bases). The J call may be incorrect, as the DNA end agrees better with TRBJ2-7. Germline V gives CDR1 SGDLS, CDR2 YYNGEE. This CDR3 is 14 amino acids long. Here the CDR3 reads CASSGRPEQGEQYF. The CDR3 DNA reads TGTGCCAGCAGCGGCAGACCAGAGCAGGGCGAGCAGTACTTC.

The chain joins TRBV29-1 to TRBJ2-3; 7 positions agree with TRBD1. Germline V gene data show CDR1 as SQVTM and CDR2 as ANQGSEA. Trimming at V came to 6 bases and at J to 2 bases, leaving 14 bases not matched to a gene. This CDR3 is built from 16 residues. The CDR3 region has the DNA TGCAGCGTCGGACCCCTTGACAGGGCGTCCACAGATACGCAGTATTTT. Its protein product is CSVGPLDRASTDTQYF.

This clonotype has more than one count but fewer than ten. This rearrangement joins TRBV7-8 to TRBJ2-6, with a possible D match to TRBD2 (6 bases). Looked up from germline, CDR1 is SGHVS and CDR2 is FQNEAQ. The CDR3 loop spans 16 amino acids. The ends were cut back, 7 bases at V and 3 bases at J, with 16 bases in the middle. CDR3 nucleotide sequence: TGTGCCAGCAAACTTGGAGGGTCTTTTGGGGCCAACGTCCTGACTTTC. It yields the protein CASKLGGSFGANVLTF. The complete variable domain, with remaining parts taken from reference TRBV7-8 and TRBJ2-6, reads GAGVSQSPRYKVAKRGQDVALRCDPISGHVSLFWYQQALGQGPEFLTYFQNEAQLDKSGLPSDRFFAERPEGSVSTLKIQRTQQEDSAVYLCASKLGGSFGANVLTFGAGSRLTVL.

The J gene is TRBJ2-6, the V gene TRBV11-2; D is ambiguous. CDR3 length equals 19 residues. Germline CDR1 is SGHAT and CDR2 is FQNNGV. With 5 bases removed from V and 0 bases from J, the gap between germline ends came to 20 bases. CDR3 in amino acids: CASSLFIQRASSGANVLTF. The CDR3 DNA reads TGTGCCAGCAGCCTATTCATACAAAGGGCCAGCTCTGGGGCCAACGTCCTGACTTTC.

This chain joins TRBV9 and TRBJ1-5; D uncertain. This CDR3 is 14 amino acids long. Germline lookup yields CDR1 SGDLS and CDR2 YYNGEE. V was shortened by 2 bases and J by 9 bases, with 15 bases between the two germline ends. CDR3 in DNA: TGTGCCAGCAGCGTGAGCTCGGGATTTGGGCCCCAGCATTTT. Protein sequence: CASSVSSGFGPQHF.

V and J are TRBV20-1 and TRBJ2-1, with D perhaps matching TRBD1 (6 bases). V lost 5 bases, J lost 9 bases, and 14 bases lay in between. The germline CDR1 and CDR2 sequences are DFQATT and SNEGSKA (reference sequence). The CDR3 sequence is 12 residues long. This CDR3 reads CSAGTGMREQFF. CDR3 bases: TGCAGTGCTGGTACAGGGATGCGTGAGCAGTTCTTC.

This clonotype was seen a handful of times. This chain uses TRBV4-3 with TRBJ2-7; tentative D call: TRBD2 (7 bases). V shed 1 base and J shed 4 bases, with 11 bases lying between them. The CDR3 totals 14 residues. Germline CDR1 LGHNA, CDR2 YSLEER. The CDR3 DNA is TGCGCCAGCAGCCAAGTCCGGGGGGCATACGAGCAGTACTTC. Amino acid sequence: CASSQVRGAYEQYF.